Listed below are T cell receptor beta chains from one sample, sequenced in a study of shared clonotypes between healthy human individuals. Clones were read by immunoSEQ multiplex PCR, and TCRdb kept only the in-frame ones, dropping some. Altogether 450,000 to 600,000 clones are present, around 79% being singletons, with the ten largest covering over 10%. Sequencing used PBMCs. The receptors derive from a woman aged 40 to 50 in good health. Some clones in this sample may be carry-over from other donors' samples. Each CDR3 is given with its conserved first and last residue. A D gene is named only where the DNA matches it firmly. Only part of the rows carry a size: once, few, many, or a class if the clone is expanded.

D | size | J | V | DNA | CDR3
TRBD1 | - | TRBJ1-2 | TRBV5-3 | TGTGCCAGAAGGCGGGACAGGGGGCTCGATGGCTACACCTTC | CARRRDRGLDGYTF
TRBD1 | - | TRBJ2-5 | TRBV5-1 | TGCGCCAGCAGCTTGGGACAGGGGAGTACCCAAGAGACCCAGTACTTC | CASSLGQGSTQETQYF
TRBD2 | - | TRBJ2-5 | TRBV4-2 | TGTGCCAGCAGCCAAGAGGGCGGGAGAAGGGGAGAGACCCAGTACTTC | CASSQEGGRRGETQYF
- | - | TRBJ2-3 | TRBV19 | TGTGCCAGTAGTAGGGGGGAGGTCGGCGATACGCAGTATTTT | CASSRGEVGDTQYF
- | once | TRBJ2-3 | TRBV18 | TGTGCCAGCTCACGTCAGGGGTCAGATACGCAGTATTTT | CASSRQGSDTQYF
- | few | TRBJ1-3 | TRBV5-5 | TGTGCCAGCAGCTCGCAGGGTTTCGGAAACACCATATATTTT | CASSSQGFGNTIYF
TRBD2 | - | TRBJ2-5 | TRBV28 | TGTGCCAGCAGTTCCCCCCGGGGGGGTCGCGAGACCCAGTACTTC | CASSSPRGGRETQYF
TRBD2 | - | TRBJ2-1 | TRBV18 | TGTGCCAGCTCACCTCCTAGACTAGCGGGGGCCTACAATGAGCAGTTCTTC | CASSPPRLAGAYNEQFF
- | - | TRBJ2-7 | TRBV5-6 | TGTGCCAGCAGCTCGGGGTTAGGAGTAGGTGGGTACGAGCAGTACTTC | CASSSGLGVGGYEQYF
TRBD1 | - | TRBJ2-1 | TRBV5-4 | TGTGCCAGCAGCCCCCGACAGGGGACCAACAATGAGCAGTTCTTC | CASSPRQGTNNEQFF
TRBD1 | - | TRBJ1-4 | TRBV7-2 | TGTGCCAGCAGCTTAGCGGTCGCAGGGGGCGTAGAAAAACTGTTTTTT | CASSLAVAGGVEKLFF
- | - | TRBJ1-5 | TRBV7-2 | TGTGCCAGCAGCTTAGAAAGGGGCGCAGGCAATCAGCCCCAGCATTTT | CASSLERGAGNQPQHF
- | - | TRBJ2-7 | TRBV7-3 | TGTGCCAGCAGCTTAAGGGGAGAGTGGGGCTCCTACGAGCAGTACTTC | CASSLRGEWGSYEQYF
TRBD1 | - | TRBJ1-2 | TRBV7-9 | TGTGCCAGCAGCTTAGGTGGGACAGGGTTTGGCTACACCTTC | CASSLGGTGFGYTF
- | - | TRBJ1-2 | TRBV5-5 | TGTGCCAGCAGCTTGGAACCAGCATATGGCTACACCTTC | CASSLEPAYGYTF
- | - | TRBJ1-5 | TRBV19 | TGTGCCAGTAGTAATGGTGGGGGGCTGGGGCAGCCCCAGCATTTT | CASSNGGGLGQPQHF
TRBD1 | - | TRBJ2-5 | TRBV7-3 | TGTGCCAGCAGCTCTACAGGGGGGCAAGAGACCCAGTACTTC | CASSSTGGQETQYF
TRBD2 | - | TRBJ2-1 | TRBV7-3 | TGTGCCAGCAGTCTAAGGGGACTAGCGGACAATGAGCAGTTCTTC | CASSLRGLADNEQFF
TRBD2 | once | TRBJ2-3 | TRBV28 | TGTGCCAGCAGGGGACTAGCGGGCGTGACAGATACGCAGTATTTT | CASRGLAGVTDTQYF
TRBD2 | - | TRBJ2-7 | TRBV5-1 | TGCGCCAGCAGCTTGGGGGTCGGGGGAGCGGGAGCCTACGAGCAGTACTTC | CASSLGVGGAGAYEQYF
- | - | TRBJ1-5 | TRBV19 | TGTGCCAGTAGGGGGGACCACTTCGGCAATCAGCCCCAGCATTTT | CASRGDHFGNQPQHF
TRBD2 | once | TRBJ2-7 | TRBV18 | TGTGCCAGCTCACCCCTGGGACTAGCGGGAGCCGAGCAGTACTTC | CASSPLGLAGAEQYF
TRBD2 | - | TRBJ2-1 | TRBV18 | TGTGCCAGCTCACAGGGACTAGCGGGAAACAATGAGCAGTTCTTC | CASSQGLAGNNEQFF
- | - | TRBJ2-7 | TRBV5-1 | TGCGCCAGCAAACTGGGGGACGCAGCCTACGAGCAGTACTTC | CASKLGDAAYEQYF
- | - | TRBJ2-7 | TRBV2 | TGTGCCAGCAGTGGTGGCCAATGGAGCTCCTACGAGCAGTACTTC | CASSGGQWSSYEQYF
- | - | TRBJ1-2 | TRBV10-3 | TGTGCCATCAGTGAGAGGGGGACCTCTCCCACCTTC | CAISERGTSPTF
- | - | TRBJ2-1 | TRBV7-3 | TGTGCCAGCAGCCCCAAATCGGGACTCTACAATGAGCAGTTCTTC | CASSPKSGLYNEQFF
- | - | TRBJ2-7 | TRBV9 | TGTGCCAGCAGCGTAGGGACAGCCTACGAGCAGTACTTC | CASSVGTAYEQYF
TRBD1 | - | TRBJ1-5 | TRBV6-9 | TGTGCCAGCTTAAAAGGGACAGAGAATCAGCCCCAGCATTTT | CASLKGTENQPQHF
- | - | TRBJ2-6 | TRBV5-6 | TGTGCCAGCAGCTTGGGTCGGTCCGGGGCCAACGTCCTGACTTTC | CASSLGRSGANVLTF
TRBD1 | - | TRBJ2-2 | TRBV11-2 | TGTGCCAGCAGCAGGGACAGCTCGAACACCGGGGAGCTGTTTTTT | CASSRDSSNTGELFF
- | - | TRBJ2-3 | TRBV7-2 | TGTGCCAGCAGCTTAATGGGCGGGAGCACAGATACGCAGTATTTT | CASSLMGGSTDTQYF
- | - | TRBJ1-4 | TRBV18 | TGTGCCAGCTCCAGACAGAATATAAATGAAAAACTGTTTTTT | CASSRQNINEKLFF
- | - | TRBJ2-7 | TRBV19 | TGTGCCACCAGGACAGTATACGAGCAGTACTTC | CATRTVYEQYF
- | - | TRBJ2-5 | TRBV7-2 | TGTGCCAGCAGCTTAGTCGGGGAGTCCCGGGTTTTAAACTTC | CASSLVGESRVLNF
- | - | TRBJ1-5 | TRBV28 | TGTGCCAGCACTCCCCGGACCTACAGGCGAAACAATCAGCCCCAGCATTTT | CASTPRTYRRNNQPQHF
- | - | TRBJ2-7 | TRBV18 | TGTGCCAGCTCATCGAAAGACGAGCAGTACTTC | CASSSKDEQYF
- | - | TRBJ2-1 | TRBV11-3 | TGTGCCAGCAGCCCCGGTGGGAGCTCCTACAATGAGCAGTTCTTC | CASSPGGSSYNEQFF
TRBD2 | few | TRBJ2-1 | TRBV19 | TGTGCCAGCAAGCGGGGACTAGATTACAATGAGCAGTTCTTC | CASKRGLDYNEQFF
- | - | TRBJ2-7 | TRBV5-1 | TGCGCCAGCAGCTTGGGACAGGCTAGCGAGCAGTACTTC | CASSLGQASEQYF
- | - | TRBJ2-7 | TRBV7-7 | TGTGCTAGCAGCTTAGATGCCGGGCCGAACTACGAGCAGTACTTC | CASSLDAGPNYEQYF
TRBD2 | - | TRBJ2-7 | TRBV11-2 | TGTGCCAGCAGCTTAGATCTCGCGGGAGGACACGAGCAGTACTTC | CASSLDLAGGHEQYF
- | - | TRBJ1-2 | TRBV6-5 | TGTGCCAGCAGACCCTACAGGGAAGCTAACTATGGCTACACCTTC | CASRPYREANYGYTF
- | - | TRBJ2-7 | TRBV28 | TGTGCCAGCAGTTTGGTTCGGTACGAGCAGTACTTC | CASSLVRYEQYF
TRBD1 | - | TRBJ2-7 | TRBV15 | TGTGCCACCAGCAGAGATGTTGGGACAGATTATAAGCAGTACTTC | CATSRDVGTDYKQYF
TRBD2 | - | TRBJ2-7 | TRBV15 | TGTGCCACCAGCAGAACGACTAGCAGCACTGGGAGCTCCTACGAGCAGTACTTC | CATSRTTSSTGSSYEQYF
TRBD2 | - | TRBJ2-3 | TRBV28 | TGTGCCAGCAGCCTGGGGGGGACAGATACGCAGTATTTT | CASSLGGTDTQYF
TRBD2 | - | TRBJ2-2 | TRBV29-1 | TGCAGCGCGGGGGGGCCAGCGGGAGATTTCGGGGAGCTGTTTTTT | CSAGGPAGDFGELFF
- | - | TRBJ1-1 | TRBV2 | TGTGCCAGCAGTTCGGACAGGAACACTGAAGCTTTCTTT | CASSSDRNTEAFF